This TCR beta chain was identified in a study of T cell responses to AZD1222 COVID-19 vaccine. Overall study results and limits: It should be noted that donors were predominantly white British and more often female, and clonal diversity was possibly underestimated. After two AZD1222 doses, spike-specific TCR breadth and depth rose versus day 0.

The CDR3 loop spans 16 amino acids. Trimming took 3 bases from V and 1 from J, leaving 15 bases between them. Germline V lookup: CDR1 SGHTA, CDR2 FQGNSA. Profiling relied on immunoSEQ multiplex PCR, and the TCRdb table lists in-frame clones only, not all of them. The profile shows about 120,000 clones, about 90% of them singletons. As concerns this clone: Its antigen remains unknown.

This clonotype was obtained from an adult in good health. This rearrangement joins TRBV7-2 to TRBJ2-5; TRBD2 is a possible D gene (7 bases). The starting material was peripheral blood, obtained on day 0 of AZD1222 vaccination. The CDR3 is CASSLYGGRLQETQYF. CDR3 coding DNA: TGTGCCAGCAGCTTGTACGGGGGGCGCCTCCAAGAGACCCAGTACTTC.